This T cell receptor (beta chain) comes out of a study of CD8+CD57+ T cells in acquired aplastic anemia. For sequencing, patients were chosen who had shown expansion of CD8+CD57+ cells by flow cytometry. This clonotype has ten or more counts. The antigen is unknown. Researchers used genomic DNA as the template to profile TCR beta VDJ and CDR3. TCRdb re-analysed the reads in MiXCR, keeping a single row per CDR3 protein. The table has 200,000 or so distinct CDR3 sequences, 60% to 80% seen once. The V gene's germline CDR1 is MRHNA and CDR2 SNTAGT. This CDR3 has 12 amino acids. The germline V and J ends were trimmed by 0 bases and 7 bases, with 5 bases remaining between them. Study-level points and caveats: The number of CD8+ CDR3 sequences shared by patients and controls was 25 to 35.

This TCR derives from a human donor with aplastic anemia. Sequencing input: sorted CD4+, CD8+, or CD8+CD57+ T cells (not recorded which) from PBMCs. This chain connects TRBV6-4 to TRBJ2-3; D gene unclear. The DNA of the CDR3 is TGTGCCAGCAGTGACTCCGAAAATACGCAGTATTTT. This gives the protein CASSDSENTQYF.